This is a list of T cell receptor beta chains from one sample in a study of blood T cell repertoires in COVID-19. TCRdb's copy holds only in-frame clones and misses some; the assay was immunoSEQ multiplex PCR. The sample has approximately 210,000 clones, just over 85% seen once. Sequenced: peripheral blood. The receptors shown here come from a man aged 18 to 30 with active or convalescent COVID-19. The CDR3 runs from the conserved cysteine through the conserved F or W. D genes are given only for firm matches. Size values are once, few and many counts, or a class for expanded clones, and some rows have none.

TRBD1	TRBV7-3	once	TRBJ2-5	TGTGCCAGCAGCTGGTATCCGGGACAGGGGCGTAAGGAGACCCAGTACTTC	CASSWYPGQGRKETQYF
TRBD2	TRBV7-9	.	TRBJ2-2	TGTGCCAGCAGCCACAACCTCCCTAGCGGCAACACCGGGGAGCTGTTTTTT	CASSHNLPSGNTGELFF
TRBD2	TRBV15	.	TRBJ2-2	TGTGCCACCAGCAGCCCCCTCGGACTAGCGGGAGGGAGCACCGGGGAGCTGTTTTTT	CATSSPLGLAGGSTGELFF
.	TRBV18	.	TRBJ1-2	TGTGCCAGCTCACCCACGGACTATGGCTACACCTTC	CASSPTDYGYTF
.	TRBV5-1	once	TRBJ1-1	TGCGCCAGCAGCCCCGGATGGGAGGGACCGAACACTGAAGCTTTCTTT	CASSPGWEGPNTEAFF
.	TRBV7-2	.	TRBJ1-6	TGTGCCAGCAGACAGCCCTCCTATAATTCACCCCTCCACTTT	CASRQPSYNSPLHF
.	TRBV7-3	.	TRBJ2-2	TGTGCCAGCAGCTTGGGAGCGGGGGAGCTGTTTTTT	CASSLGAGELFF
.	TRBV3-1/TRBV3-2	.	TRBJ2-6	TGTGCCAGCAGCCAGTCAGGGGGGTCTGGGGCCAACGTCCTGACTTTC	CASSQSGGSGANVLTF
.	TRBV4-1	once	TRBJ1-1	TGCGCCAGCAGCCAAGACCCTGCAGTCACTGAAGCTTTCTTT	CASSQDPAVTEAFF
.	TRBV6-2/TRBV6-3	.	TRBJ1-4	TGTGCCAGCAGCTTATCCGGGAATGAAAAACTGTTTTTT	CASSLSGNEKLFF
TRBD1	TRBV2	.	TRBJ2-1	TGTGCCTCCGGTAAGGGGACAGATCACAATGAGCAGTTCTTC	CASGKGTDHNEQFF
.	TRBV30	.	TRBJ1-4	TGTGCCTGGAGCCCTGCTAGGGGCGTGAATGAAAAACTGTTTTTT	CAWSPARGVNEKLFF
TRBD2	TRBV6-6	.	TRBJ2-3	TGTGCCAGCAAGGAACTAGCGAACACAGATACGCAGTATTTT	CASKELANTDTQYF
TRBD2	TRBV7-9	.	TRBJ2-1	TGTGCCAGCAGCGCCGGGACTAGTCCCATTCCAAATGAGCAGTTCTTC	CASSAGTSPIPNEQFF
TRBD1	TRBV20-1	.	TRBJ1-2	TGCAGTGCTAGTTTCCTTGACAGGGGCAACTATGGCTACACCTTC	CSASFLDRGNYGYTF
TRBD1	TRBV29-1	.	TRBJ2-7	TGCAGCGCCTCTTGGGGGACAGGCTACGAGCAGTACTTC	CSASWGTGYEQYF
TRBD1	TRBV6-1	few	TRBJ1-5	TGTGCCAGCAGTGAGCCGGGACAGCTCCCAGGTGCGCCCCAGCATTTT	CASSEPGQLPGAPQHF
.	TRBV19	.	TRBJ1-1	TGTGCCAGTAGTACCTCCAGGGGTAGCACTGAAGCTTTCTTT	CASSTSRGSTEAFF
TRBD2	TRBV6-1	.	TRBJ2-1	TGTGCCAGCAGTGAATCTAGCGGGATGAATGAGCAGTTCTTC	CASSESSGMNEQFF
TRBD2	TRBV19	.	TRBJ2-1	TGTGCCAGTAGTCTCCACCTCGTTGGTAGCGGGATTGGCGATGAGCAGTTCTTC	CASSLHLVGSGIGDEQFF
TRBD1	TRBV18	.	TRBJ1-1	TGTGCCAGCTCACCGGACAGGCGAGTGAACACTGAAGCTTTCTTT	CASSPDRRVNTEAFF
.	TRBV27	.	TRBJ2-7	TGTGCCAGCAGGCTACAGGGTGCGGGCGAGCAGTACTTC	CASRLQGAGEQYF
TRBD1	TRBV29-1	.	TRBJ2-7	TGCAGCGTTGTTCAGGGGGCGGACGAGCAGTACTTC	CSVVQGADEQYF
.	TRBV12-3/TRBV12-4	.	TRBJ2-1	TGTGCCAGCAACATTCTCATGAATGAGCAGTTCTTC	CASNILMNEQFF
.	TRBV21-1	.	TRBJ2-7	TGTGCCAGCAGCAAAATCCGAGGGTGCCCCTACGAGCAGTACTTC	CASSKIRGCPYEQYF
.	TRBV3-1/TRBV3-2	.	TRBJ1-2	TGTGCCAGCAGCCAAGATCACAGCTATGGCTACACCTTC	CASSQDHSYGYTF
TRBD1	TRBV5-1	once	TRBJ2-7	TGCGCCAGCAGCTTAATGGACAGGGACGAGCAGTACTTC	CASSLMDRDEQYF